This T cell receptor beta chain stems from a study of blood T cell repertoires in COVID-19. Study overall: Collection of acute and convalescent COVID-19 samples took place in the United States, Italy and Spain.

The protocol was immunoSEQ multiplex PCR, while the TCRdb copy is restricted to in-frame clones and leaves out a portion. The sample carries approximately 290,000 clones, around nine tenths recorded once. The CDR3 runs 16 residues. Trimming stripped 0 bases from V and 0 bases from J, with 10 bases between. Germline values: CDR1 SGHRS, CDR2 YFSETQ. Study members were between about 18 and 100 years old and lived in 20 to 25 US regions. The TCR sequence derives from a woman aged 25 to 39 who had recovered from COVID-19. Material: PBMCs or T cells enriched from blood (not recorded which). This rearrangement joins TRBV5-1 to TRBJ2-1, with D maybe TRBD1 (5 bases). The CDR3 is CASSLAGQSSYNEQFF. CDR3 DNA sequence: TGCGCCAGCAGCTTGGCCGGACAAAGCTCCTACAATGAGCAGTTCTTC. Complete variable domain (other parts from reference TRBV5-1 and TRBJ2-1): KAGVTQTPRYLIKTRGQQVTLSCSPISGHRSVSWYQQTPGQGLQFLFEYFSETQRNKGNFPGRFSGRQFSNSRSEMNVSTLELGDSALYLCASSLAGQSSYNEQFFGPGTRLTVL.